A single sample is the source of the 23 T cell receptor beta chains below, sequenced in a study of response to subunit inactivated influenza vaccine. TCRdb independently ran MiXCR on the RT-PCR reads; one entry per CDR3 protein. Among 700,000 to 900,000 distinct CDR3 sequences listed, 21% were seen once. The material sequenced was PBMCs from blood, taken around 5 days after vaccination. The receptor source for this set is a man aged 45-65 years who received an inactivated influenza vaccine.

The chain links TRBV7-3 to TRBJ2-5, with TRBD2 matching 9 bases. Losses at the gene ends were 1 base for V and 3 bases for J; bases not matched to a gene: 3. The CDR3 extends over 15 amino acids. The germline V gene encodes CDR1 SGHTA and CDR2 FQGTGA. The CDR3 nucleotides are TGTGCCAGCAGCTTAATGGGACTAGCAGAAGAGACCCAGTACTTC. The encoded protein is CASSLMGLAEETQYF.

The CDR3 DNA follows: TGTGCCAGCAGTCGGAGACAGGGGGTTTCCTACGAGCAGTACTTC. Translated, it gives CASSRRQGVSYEQYF. The J gene is TRBJ2-7, the V gene TRBV28; TRBD1 matches 9 bases. The CDR3 consists of 15 residues. The germline gives CDR1 MDHEN, CDR2 SYDVKM. The V gene end was trimmed by 5 bases and the J gene end by 1 base; junction bases not matched to a gene: 6.

This clonotype showed up just a few times. The genes are TRBV6-5 and TRBJ2-5; TRBD2 agrees at 8 bases. CDR3 length: 15 residues. J was trimmed by 4 bases and V by 3 bases; bases with no gene match: 7. CDR1 MNHEY and CDR2 SVGAGI come from the germline V gene. CDR3 nucleotides: TGTGCCAGCAGTTATACGGGGGGGGTTGGAGAGACCCAGTACTTC. It is translated as CASSYTGGVGETQYF.

This clonotype has more than one count but fewer than ten. The chain employs TRBV6-2 or TRBV6-3 and TRBJ1-5; 9 bases line up with TRBD1. The CDR3 sequence is 17 residues long. Germline assignment: CDR1 MNHEY and CDR2 SVGEGT. The ends lost 2 bases at V and 6 bases at J; junction bases unmatched: 11. The CDR3 loop reads CASSYPVHRGRVQPQHF. For the CDR3, the DNA is TGTGCCAGCAGTTACCCCGTCCACAGGGGGCGGGTTCAGCCCCAGCATTTT.

This chain joins TRBV7-7 and TRBJ2-1; tentatively, D is TRBD1 (5 bases). The CDR3 is 15 amino acids. CDR1 is SSHAT, CDR2 FNYEAQ, per germline (reference sequence). Deletions cut 5 bases from V and 10 bases from J, with 21 bases between. In DNA, the CDR3 is TGTGCCAGCAGCCCTCTTTCCGGTGGGGCAGAAGAGCAGTTCTTC. Translated: CASSPLSGGAEEQFF.

The V and J genes are TRBV20-1 and TRBJ2-5; D possibly corresponds to TRBD2 (5 bases). CDR1 is DFQATT, CDR2 SNEGSKA, per germline (reference sequence). Trimming left V 6 bases short and J 4 bases short, with 18 bases between. CDR3 length: 14 residues. CDR3 sequence reads: CSANPPGRRETQYF. The CDR3 bases are TGCAGTGCCAACCCCCCTGGGAGACGAGAGACCCAGTACTTC.

This clonotype has ten or more counts. J is TRBJ2-1 and V is TRBV11-2; 11 bases fit TRBD2. With V trimmed by 5 bases and J by 9 bases, 24 bases remained unmatched. The CDR3 spans 20 residues. The germline CDR1 and CDR2 sequences are SGHAT and FQNNGV. The CDR3 loop reads CASSATRPVGSGRAAGEQFF. The DNA of the CDR3 is TGTGCCAGCAGCGCCACTAGACCTGTGGGTAGCGGGAGGGCCGCCGGTGAGCAGTTCTTC.

This clonotype was seen a few times. The chain combines TRBV7-9 with TRBJ1-1; D is unclear. The V end lost 1 base, the J end lost 0 bases, and 9 bases lay between the germline ends. In germline, CDR1 is SEHNR, CDR2 FQNEAQ (reference sequence). The CDR3 has 15 residues. CDR3: CASSLGFWLNTEAFF. CDR3 sequence (DNA): TGTGCCAGCAGCTTAGGGTTTTGGCTGAACACTGAAGCTTTCTTT.

This clonotype has just a few counts. This chain uses TRBV12-3 or TRBV12-4 with TRBJ2-7; 14 positions agree with TRBD2. V gave up 6 bases and J gave up 5 bases; unmatched junction bases: 9. This CDR3 is built from 16 residues. CDR3: CASSIGTSGRGNEQYF. The DNA of the CDR3 is TGTGCCAGCAGCATCGGGACTAGCGGGAGAGGTAACGAGCAGTACTTC.

The chain is built from TRBV4-2 and TRBJ2-1, with 8 bases that match TRBD2. The CDR3 has 16 residues. Trimming removed 0 bases from V and 7 bases from J; junction bases left unmatched: 8. Germline V CDR1 and CDR2: LGHNA, YNFKEQ. CDR3 residues: CASSQEFVASGNEQFF. The DNA of the CDR3 is TGTGCCAGCAGCCAAGAATTCGTGGCTAGCGGGAATGAGCAGTTCTTC.

The CDR3 spells CASSLRWGEPTDTQYF. The CDR3 region has the DNA TGTGCCAGCAGCTTGAGGTGGGGGGAACCCACAGATACGCAGTATTTT. V gene TRBV7-8 combines with J gene TRBJ2-3; a weak D match, TRBD2 (6 bases). This CDR3 is 16 amino acids long. Germline lookup yields CDR1 SGHVS and CDR2 FQNEAQ. V was trimmed by 3 bases and J by 2 bases, leaving 15 bases between them.

This chain uses TRBV12-3 or TRBV12-4 with TRBJ1-1; 9 positions agree with TRBD1. The length of the CDR3 is 15 residues. Trimming at V came to 7 bases and at J to 0 bases, leaving 6 bases not matched to a gene. The DNA of the CDR3 is TGTGCCAGCAAAGACAGGGGGGTCTTGAACACTGAAGCTTTCTTT. Its translation is CASKDRGVLNTEAFF.

This clonotype was counted a few times. This chain uses TRBV18 with TRBJ2-3, with 10 bases matching TRBD2. J gave up 2 bases and V 3 bases, and 5 bases lay outside the gene matches. The germline gives CDR1 KGHSH, CDR2 LQKENI. There are 16 residues in the CDR3. In DNA form, the CDR3 reads TGTGCCAGCTCACCTCCGGGACTAGCGTCCACAGATACGCAGTATTTT. Translation gives CASSPPGLASTDTQYF.

This chain connects TRBV30 to TRBJ1-1, with 8 bases identical to TRBD1. Looked up from germline, CDR1 is GTSNPN and CDR2 is SVGIG (reference sequence). The V segment lost 5 bases and the J segment 6 bases; nucleotides outside the gene matches: 5. The CDR3 consists of 12 residues. The CDR3 here is CAWVRGRAEAFF. The CDR3 DNA reads as TGTGCCTGGGTCAGGGGGCGAGCTGAAGCTTTCTTT.

The V gene is TRBV20-1, the J gene TRBJ1-5, with 7 nucleotides matching TRBD1. CDR3 length: 15 amino acids. With 1 base clipped from V and 2 bases from J, the junction kept 5 bases outside the gene matches. Looked up from germline, CDR1 is DFQATT and CDR2 is SNEGSKA (reference sequence). Here the CDR3 reads CSARATGSGNQPQHF. CDR3 nucleotides: TGCAGTGCTAGAGCGACAGGGAGTGGCAATCAGCCCCAGCATTTT.

This clonotype was observed a few times. The rearrangement links TRBV21-1 to TRBJ1-1; no check of the table's D call, TRBD1, against the DNA was made. TRBV21-1 is deemed a pseudogene. This CDR3 spans 13 amino acids. The CDR3 protein is CASSKAGRGEAFF. The CDR3 DNA sequence: TGTGCCAGCAGCAAAGCGGGGCGGGGTGAAGCTTTCTTT.

V is TRBV10-3 and J is TRBJ1-6; TRBD1 is a possible D gene (5 bases). This CDR3 region has 13 residues. CDR1 and CDR2 (germline): ENHRY, SYGVKD. The V and J ends lost 7 bases and 6 bases respectively, with 10 bases between them. CDR3 protein: CAIKGAGNSPLHF. The CDR3 DNA reads as TGTGCCATCAAAGGGGCTGGTAATTCACCCCTCCACTTT.

This clonotype was counted only a few times. V gene TRBV12-3 or TRBV12-4 combines with J gene TRBJ2-1; TRBD1 matches at 8 bases. This CDR3 is 16 amino acids long. Trimming removed 5 bases from V and 9 bases from J; junction bases left unmatched: 15. CDR3 nucleotides: TGTGCCAGCAGTGGGACCCCAGGGGGCGCAAATGGTGAGCAGTTCTTC. It is translated as CASSGTPGGANGEQFF.

This clonotype came up many times. The rearrangement uses TRBV12-3 or TRBV12-4 and TRBJ2-1, with a possible D match to TRBD2 (5 bases). Trimming removed 6 bases at V and 7 bases at J, with 10 bases between. The CDR3 runs to 12 residues. In DNA, the CDR3 is TGTGCCAGCAGGGCTCTAGCAAATGAGCAGTTCTTC. As protein: CASRALANEQFF.

The table lists this clonotype with a few counts. The chain employs TRBV6-1 and TRBJ2-1; D possibly matches TRBD1 or TRBD2 (5 bases each). This CDR3 is 13 amino acids long. The germline V gene encodes CDR1 MNHNS and CDR2 SASEGT. V was cut by 11 bases and J by 7 bases, with 18 bases left in between. The CDR3 here is CASRWVGVNEQFF. The CDR3 nucleotides read TGTGCCTCCCGCTGGGTGGGGGTGAATGAGCAGTTCTTC.

This clonotype was recorded at least ten times. Here the CDR3 reads CAISESIAGAGELFF. The CDR3 region has the DNA TGTGCCATCAGTGAGTCCATAGCGGGAGCCGGGGAGCTGTTTTTT. This chain uses TRBV10-3 with TRBJ2-2; TRBD2 matches 9 bases. The CDR3 runs to 15 residues. Per germline, CDR1 ENHRY and CDR2 SYGVKD. V dropped 0 bases and J dropped 6; count of bases not matched to a gene: 2.

The chain is built from TRBV12-3 or TRBV12-4 and TRBJ2-1; the D gene is possibly TRBD1 (6 bases). Trimming took 5 bases from V and 2 from J, leaving 13 bases between them. The CDR3 sequence is 15 residues long. The CDR3 sequence: CASSVQGRTYNEQFF. CDR3 in DNA: TGTGCCAGCAGTGTACAGGGCCGGACCTACAATGAGCAGTTCTTC.

V gene TRBV28 combines with J gene TRBJ2-3; 7 bases are shared with TRBD1. The trim removed 1 base at V and 0 bases at J, leaving 4 bases unmatched. From germline, CDR1 is MDHEN and CDR2 SYDVKM. The CDR3 totals 16 residues. CDR3 region: CASSLYPTGSTDTQYF. The CDR3 DNA reads as TGTGCCAGCAGTTTATACCCGACAGGGAGCACAGATACGCAGTATTTT.